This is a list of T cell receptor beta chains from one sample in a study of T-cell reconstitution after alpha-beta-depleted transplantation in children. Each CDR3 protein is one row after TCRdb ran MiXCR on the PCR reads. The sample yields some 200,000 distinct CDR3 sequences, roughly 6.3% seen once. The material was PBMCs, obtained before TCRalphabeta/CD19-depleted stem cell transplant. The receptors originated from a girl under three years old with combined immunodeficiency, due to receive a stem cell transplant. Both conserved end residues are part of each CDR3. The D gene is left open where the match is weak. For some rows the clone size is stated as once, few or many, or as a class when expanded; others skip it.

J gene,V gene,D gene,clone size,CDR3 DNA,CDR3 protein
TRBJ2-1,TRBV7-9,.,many,TGTGCCAGCAGCTCGGGACCCTTCTCCTACAATGAGCAGTTCTTC,CASSSGPFSYNEQFF
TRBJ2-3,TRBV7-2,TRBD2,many,TGTGCCAGCAGCTGGGGAAGCGGGGGGGGAGATACGCAGTATTTT,CASSWGSGGGDTQYF
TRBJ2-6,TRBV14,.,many,TGTGCCAGCAGCCAAGAAGTTCCCAGGACAACTCTAAGCTCTGGGGCCAACGTCCTGACTTTC,CASSQEVPRTTLSSGANVLTF
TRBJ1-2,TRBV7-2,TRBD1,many,TGTGCCAGCAGCCACGGGACAGCCTATGGCTACACCTTC,CASSHGTAYGYTF
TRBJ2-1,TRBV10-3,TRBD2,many,TGTGCCATCAGTGTTACTAGCGGGGGGACCCGGACCGGCGACAATGAGCAGTTCTTC,CAISVTSGGTRTGDNEQFF
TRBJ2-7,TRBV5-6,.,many,TGTGCCAGCAGCTTGGGCGGACTCGAGCAGTACTTC,CASSLGGLEQYF
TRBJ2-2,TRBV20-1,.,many,TGCAGTGCTAGACCTCTAGCAGAGCTATGGAACACCGGGGAGCTGTTTTTT,CSARPLAELWNTGELFF
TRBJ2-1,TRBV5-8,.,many,TGTGCCAGCAGCTGGGGCGGCGCGGGGTATGAGCAGTTCTTC,CASSWGGAGYEQFF
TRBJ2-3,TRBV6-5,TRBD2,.,TGTGCCAGCAGCGCGGGGGGGATGTCCACAGATACGCAGTATTTT,CASSAGGMSTDTQYF
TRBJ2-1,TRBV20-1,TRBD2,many,TGCAGTGCTAGCGCTAAGCGGGGGGCTAACAATGAGCAGTTCTTC,CSASAKRGANNEQFF
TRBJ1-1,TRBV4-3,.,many,TGCGCCAGCAGCCAAGATCCAGGATTGAACACTGAAGCTTTCTTT,CASSQDPGLNTEAFF
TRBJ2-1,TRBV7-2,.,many,TGTGCCAGCACCTCGTCCGGGACACCATATATCAGTGAGCAGTTCTTC,CASTSSGTPYISEQFF
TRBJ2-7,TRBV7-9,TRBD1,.,TGTGCCAGCAGCTGGGGACAGGGGGGTAAATCCTACGAGCAGTACTTC,CASSWGQGGKSYEQYF
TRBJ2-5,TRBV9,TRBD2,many,TGTGCCAGCAGCACTAGCGGGAGCCCCGGGGAGACCCAGTACTTC,CASSTSGSPGETQYF
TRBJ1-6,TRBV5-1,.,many,TGCGCCAGCAGCTGGGCAGCAAATAATTCACCCCTCCACTTT,CASSWAANNSPLHF
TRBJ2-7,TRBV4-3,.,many,TGCGCCAGCAGCCAAGAATCCAACTCCTACGAGCAGTACTTC,CASSQESNSYEQYF
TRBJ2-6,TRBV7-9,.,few,TGTGCCAGCAGCTTAAAGGGTAACTCTGGGGCCAACGTCCTGACTTTC,CASSLKGNSGANVLTF
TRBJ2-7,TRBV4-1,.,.,TGCGCCAGCAGTGTGGAAAGACAGGTTGGCTACGAGCAGTACTTC,CASSVERQVGYEQYF
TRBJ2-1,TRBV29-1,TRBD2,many,TGCAGCGTTGAGGGTGTCCGGCGGGCTAGCGGGGGGGCCGCGTACAATGAGCAGTTCTTC,CSVEGVRRASGGAAYNEQFF
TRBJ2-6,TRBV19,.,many,TGTGCCAGTAGTATAGTCCGCTTCTCTGGGGCCAACGTCCTGACTTTC,CASSIVRFSGANVLTF
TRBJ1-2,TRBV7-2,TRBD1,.,TGTGCCAGCAGCTCCGATCCAGGAGGGGGCGGCTATGGCTACACCTTC,CASSSDPGGGGYGYTF
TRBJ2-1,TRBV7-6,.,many,TGTGCCAGCAGCAAGACCGGCGTTGGGAGCTCCTACAATGAGCAGTTCTTC,CASSKTGVGSSYNEQFF
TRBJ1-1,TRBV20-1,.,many,TGCAGTGCTAGTAGGCGACAGAGTGAAGCTTTCTTT,CSASRRQSEAFF
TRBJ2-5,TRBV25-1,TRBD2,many,TGTGCCAGCAGTGAAGGACTAGCAGAGACCCAGTACTTC,CASSEGLAETQYF
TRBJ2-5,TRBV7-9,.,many,TGTGCCAGCAGCTTACGTCCAGCCCGGGCCCAAGAGACCCAGTACTTC,CASSLRPARAQETQYF
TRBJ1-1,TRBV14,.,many,TGTGCCAGCAGCCACAATATGAACACTGAAGCTTTCTTT,CASSHNMNTEAFF
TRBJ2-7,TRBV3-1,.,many,TGTGCCAGCAGCCAAGAAGCATTCTACGAGCAGTACTTC,CASSQEAFYEQYF
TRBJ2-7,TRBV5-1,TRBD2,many,TGCGCCAGCAGCACGACGTGGGGGGGCGAGCAGTACTTC,CASSTTWGGEQYF
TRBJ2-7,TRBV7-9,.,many,TGTGCCAGCAGCTTTGGGCGGGACTACGAGCAGTACTTC,CASSFGRDYEQYF
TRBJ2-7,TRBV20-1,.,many,TGCAGTGCTAGGCCCGGGGCCCGATACGAGCAGTACTTC,CSARPGARYEQYF
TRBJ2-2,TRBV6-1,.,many,TGTGCCAGCTCCCCCCCCAGTCCACCGCGCACCGGGGAGCTGTTTTTT,CASSPPSPPRTGELFF
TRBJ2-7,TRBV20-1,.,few,TGCAGTGCTATTACTCCCAGGGGCATCTACGAGCAGTACTTC,CSAITPRGIYEQYF
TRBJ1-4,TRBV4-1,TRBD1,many,TGCGCCAGCAGCCAAGGACAGGGAGGCGAAAAACTGTTTTTT,CASSQGQGGEKLFF
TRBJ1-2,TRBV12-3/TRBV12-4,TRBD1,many,TGTGCCAGCAGTTTCGGGCTTACAGGGGGCGGCTATGGCTACACCTTC,CASSFGLTGGGYGYTF
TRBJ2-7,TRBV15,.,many,TGTGCCACCAGCAGAGAACGTATCTCCTACGAGCAGTACTTC,CATSRERISYEQYF
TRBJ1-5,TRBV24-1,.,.,TGTGCCACCAGTGTCCCCCCCCCGGACAGCAATAGCAATCAGCCCCAGCATTTT,CATSVPPPDSNSNQPQHF
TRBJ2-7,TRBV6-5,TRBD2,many,TGTGCCAGCAGTTACGGGAGCGGGGGAGGTTACGAGCAGTACTTC,CASSYGSGGGYEQYF
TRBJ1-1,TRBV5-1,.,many,TGCGCCAGCAGCTTAACGACAGTAACGAACACTGAAGCTTTCTTT,CASSLTTVTNTEAFF
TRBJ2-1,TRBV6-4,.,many,TGTGCCAGCAGTGACTCGGGGGAGCAGTTCTTC,CASSDSGEQFF
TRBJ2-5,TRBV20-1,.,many,TGCAGTGCTAGGATCCCGAGTGAGACCCAGTACTTC,CSARIPSETQYF
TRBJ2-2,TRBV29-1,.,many,TGCAGCGTTGTCCCAATCTCAGGAGGGTCGGGGGAGCTGTTTTTT,CSVVPISGGSGELFF
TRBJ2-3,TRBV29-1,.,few,TGCAGCGTTGAAGGGGGACCGATAGATTCTACAGATACGCAGTATTTT,CSVEGGPIDSTDTQYF
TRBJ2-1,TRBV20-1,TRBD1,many,TGCAGTGCTAGACCGACAGGGGACAATGAGCAGTTCTTC,CSARPTGDNEQFF
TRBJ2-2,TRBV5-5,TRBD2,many,TGTGCCAGCAGCTTGGAGTGGCTAGCGGGAGGGCCCGGGGAGCTGTTTTTT,CASSLEWLAGGPGELFF
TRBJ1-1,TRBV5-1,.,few,TGCGCCAGCAGCTTGGGGTCAGACAACACTGAAGCTTTCTTT,CASSLGSDNTEAFF
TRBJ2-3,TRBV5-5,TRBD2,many,TGTGCCAGCAGCTCCAGCGGGGCCTACACAGATACGCAGTATTTT,CASSSSGAYTDTQYF
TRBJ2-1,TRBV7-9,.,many,TGTGCCAGCAGCTCGGGGTCCTACAATGAGCAGTTCTTC,CASSSGSYNEQFF
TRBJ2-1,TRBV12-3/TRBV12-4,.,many,TGTGCCAGCAGTTTCGACCTCCTGAGCTACAATGAGCAGTTCTTC,CASSFDLLSYNEQFF
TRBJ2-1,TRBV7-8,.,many,TGTGCCAGCAGCTTAGCGGGCGCTGGTGAGCAGTTCTTC,CASSLAGAGEQFF